This T cell receptor beta chain is from a study of T cell changes during pregnancy in multiple sclerosis. The data were produced by immunoSEQ multiplex PCR, yet TCRdb's version contains in-frame clones alone and is incomplete. Among 60,000 or so clones, 80% to 90% were seen once, and the ten largest hold 2.5% to 3%. In this sample, this clone turned up once. The CDR3 loop spans 16 amino acids. Germline CDR1 reads SSHAT; CDR2 reads FNYEAQ (reference sequence). V lost 1 base, J lost 2 bases, and 4 bases stayed unmatched. The source was peripheral blood, collected in the first trimester of pregnancy. The clonotype comes from a female donor with multiple sclerosis, enrolled in a pregnancy study. The chain couples TRBV7-7 to TRBJ2-1, with TRBD1 matching 8 bases. CDR3 amino acids: CASSLEQGAPYNEQFF. CDR3 bases: TGTGCCAGCAGCTTAGAGCAGGGGGCTCCCTACAATGAGCAGTTCTTC.